The entry that follows covers one T cell receptor beta chain sequence. Germline V gene sequence: CDR1 SQVTM, CDR2 ANQGSEA. V was clipped by 4 bases and J by 9 bases, with 13 bases between them. This CDR3 has 12 residues. Per the original data handling: Reference gene primer amplification gave nucleated cell count estimates. Produced via immunoSEQ multiplex PCR; TCRdb's table is partial and in-frame only. V and J calls and clone size come straight from that table; D and trimming were deduced from the DNA. The profile shows 140,000 to 150,000 clones, roughly 87% of them singletons. This sample was included in a study of blood T cell repertoires in COVID-19. The wider study: Acute and convalescent COVID-19 specimens originated in the United States, Italy and Spain.

Sequencing was performed on PBMCs or T cells enriched from blood (not recorded which). The J gene is TRBJ2-1, the V gene TRBV29-1, with D unresolved. The TCR was taken from a woman between 40 and 55 years old who had been exposed to COVID-19. The CDR3 region is CSVVTPTAEQFF. CDR3 nucleotides: TGCAGCGTTGTGACTCCTACGGCTGAGCAGTTCTTC.